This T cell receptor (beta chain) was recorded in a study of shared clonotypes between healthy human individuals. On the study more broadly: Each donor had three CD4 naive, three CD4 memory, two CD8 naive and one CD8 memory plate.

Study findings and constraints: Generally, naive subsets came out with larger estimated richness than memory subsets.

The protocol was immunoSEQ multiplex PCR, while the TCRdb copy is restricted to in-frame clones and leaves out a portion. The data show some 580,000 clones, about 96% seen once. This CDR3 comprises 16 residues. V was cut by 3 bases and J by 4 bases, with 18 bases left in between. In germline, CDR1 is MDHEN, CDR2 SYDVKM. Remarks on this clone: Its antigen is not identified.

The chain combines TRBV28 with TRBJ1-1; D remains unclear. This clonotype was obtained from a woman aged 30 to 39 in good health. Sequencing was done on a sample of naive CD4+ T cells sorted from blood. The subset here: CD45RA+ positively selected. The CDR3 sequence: CASSFYYPIEVTEAFF. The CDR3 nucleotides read TGTGCCAGCAGTTTTTACTACCCGATTGAGGTCACTGAAGCTTTCTTT.